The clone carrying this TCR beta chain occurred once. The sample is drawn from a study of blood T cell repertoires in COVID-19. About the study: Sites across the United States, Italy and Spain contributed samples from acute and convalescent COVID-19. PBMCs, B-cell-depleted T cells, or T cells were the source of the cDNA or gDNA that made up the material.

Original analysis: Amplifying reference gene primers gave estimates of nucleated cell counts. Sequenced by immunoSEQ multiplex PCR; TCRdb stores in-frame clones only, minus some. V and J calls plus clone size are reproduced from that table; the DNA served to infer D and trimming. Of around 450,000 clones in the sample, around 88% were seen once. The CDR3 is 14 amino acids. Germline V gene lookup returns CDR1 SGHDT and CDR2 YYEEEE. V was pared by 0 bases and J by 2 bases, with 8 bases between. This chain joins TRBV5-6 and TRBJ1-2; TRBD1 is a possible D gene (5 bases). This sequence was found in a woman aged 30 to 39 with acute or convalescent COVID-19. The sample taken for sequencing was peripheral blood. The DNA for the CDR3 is TGTGCCAGCAGCTTGGCAGGGCCAAACTATGGCTACACCTTC. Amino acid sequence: CASSLAGPNYGYTF.